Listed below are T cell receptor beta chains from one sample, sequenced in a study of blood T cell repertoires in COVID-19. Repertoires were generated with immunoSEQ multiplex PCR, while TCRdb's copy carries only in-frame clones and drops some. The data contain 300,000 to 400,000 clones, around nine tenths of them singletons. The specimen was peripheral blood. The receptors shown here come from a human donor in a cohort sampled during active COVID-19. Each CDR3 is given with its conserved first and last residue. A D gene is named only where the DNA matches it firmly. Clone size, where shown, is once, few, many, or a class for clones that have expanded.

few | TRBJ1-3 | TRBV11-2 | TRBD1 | TGTGCCAGCAGCTTTCCCATACTCGGGACAGGGTCTGGAAACACCATATATTTT | CASSFPILGTGSGNTIYF
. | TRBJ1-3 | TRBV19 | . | TGTGCCAGTAGTATAGGCAGGGGCGACTCTGGAAACACCATATATTTT | CASSIGRGDSGNTIYF
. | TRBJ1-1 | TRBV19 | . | TGTGCCAGTAGGGCCTCTACTCAGGAGAACACTGAAGCTTTCTTT | CASRASTQENTEAFF
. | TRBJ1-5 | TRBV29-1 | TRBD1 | TGCGCCGGGGGCAGGGGGCCGGATCAGCCCCAGCATTTT | CAGGRGPDQPQHF
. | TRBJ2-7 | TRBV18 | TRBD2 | TGTGCCAGCACTCACGGGGAGGGGAACGAGCAGTACTTC | CASTHGEGNEQYF
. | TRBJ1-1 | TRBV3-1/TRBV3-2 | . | TGTGCCAGCAGCCAAGCAGGCCATGTAGCTGAAGCTTTCTTT | CASSQAGHVAEAFF
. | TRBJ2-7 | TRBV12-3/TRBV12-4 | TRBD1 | TGTGCCAGCAGTTTAGACAGGGGGATTCAGCAGTACTTC | CASSLDRGIQQYF
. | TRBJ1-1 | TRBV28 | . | TGTGCCAGCAGCCCAGGACAGTCCCTGAACACTGAAGCTTTCTTT | CASSPGQSLNTEAFF
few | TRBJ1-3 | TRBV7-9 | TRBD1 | TGTGCCAGCAGCCGGGGACAGAGCTCTGGAAACACCATATATTTT | CASSRGQSSGNTIYF
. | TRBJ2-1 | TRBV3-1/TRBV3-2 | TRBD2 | TGTGCCAGCAGCCAACTAGCGGGAGGGGTTTACAATGAGCAGTTCTTC | CASSQLAGGVYNEQFF
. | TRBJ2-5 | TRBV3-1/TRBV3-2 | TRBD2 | TGTGCCAGCAGCCAAGCGCGCCTCGGACTAGCGGGGGAGACCCAGTACTTC | CASSQARLGLAGETQYF
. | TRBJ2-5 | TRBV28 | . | TGTGCCAGCAGTTCCCAACGAAATGGTAGGGGGCAAGAGACCCAGTACTTC | CASSSQRNGRGQETQYF
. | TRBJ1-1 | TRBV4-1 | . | TGCGCCAGCAGCCAAGATCCCCCCAGCGGGGAGAACACTGAAGCTTTCTTT | CASSQDPPSGENTEAFF
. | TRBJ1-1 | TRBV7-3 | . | TGTGCCAGCAGCGGGAGTTCGAACACTGAAGCTTTCTTT | CASSGSSNTEAFF
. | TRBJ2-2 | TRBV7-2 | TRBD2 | TGTGCCAGCAGCAAGTCTAGCGGGGGGGCGAGCGGGGAGCTGTTTTTT | CASSKSSGGASGELFF
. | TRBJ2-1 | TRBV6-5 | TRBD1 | TGTGCCCTCCGCCGGGACAGCAACAATGAGCAGTTCTTC | CALRRDSNNEQFF
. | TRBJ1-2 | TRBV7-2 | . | TGTGCCAGCAGCTTTCGACAGAGCAGCTATGGCTACACCTTC | CASSFRQSSYGYTF
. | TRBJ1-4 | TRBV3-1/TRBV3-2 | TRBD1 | TGTGCCAGCAGCCAAGTGGGCAGGGGGTCTGAAAAACTGTTTTTT | CASSQVGRGSEKLFF
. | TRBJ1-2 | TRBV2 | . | TGTGCCAGCAGTGAGGGCGGAGGGGAATCGGCTAACTATGGCTACACCTTC | CASSEGGGESANYGYTF
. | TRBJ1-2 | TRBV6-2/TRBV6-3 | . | TGTGCCAGCAGTTTCCGGGGAAACTATGGCTACACCTTC | CASSFRGNYGYTF
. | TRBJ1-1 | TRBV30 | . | TGTGCCTGGAGTGTACGAGAGAACACTGAAGCTTTCTTT | CAWSVRENTEAFF
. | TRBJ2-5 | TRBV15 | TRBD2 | TGTGCCACCAGCAGAGATATGGCGGGGACTAGGACCCAGTACTTC | CATSRDMAGTRTQYF
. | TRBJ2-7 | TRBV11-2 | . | TGTGCCAGCAGCTTAGATAGCCGTTACGAGCAGTACTTC | CASSLDSRYEQYF
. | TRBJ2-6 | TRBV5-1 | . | TGCGCCAGCAGTCCCCGACAGTCTGGGGCCAACGTCCTGACTTTC | CASSPRQSGANVLTF
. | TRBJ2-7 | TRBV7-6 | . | TGTGCCAGCAGCTCCTTCTCCTCGACAGTTAGCTCCTACGAGCAGTACTTC | CASSSFSSTVSSYEQYF
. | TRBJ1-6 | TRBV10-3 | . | TGTGCCATCAGTGAGTCGTCGGGGGGATTGATTCATAATTCACCCCTCCACTTT | CAISESSGGLIHNSPLHF
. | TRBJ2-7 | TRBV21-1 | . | TGTGCCAGCAGCAAAGGGGACACCCAGAGCTCCTACGAGCAGTACTTC | CASSKGDTQSSYEQYF
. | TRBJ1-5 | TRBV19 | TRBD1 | TGTGCCAGCACAGGACAGGGGGGAAATCAGCCCCAGCATTTT | CASTGQGGNQPQHF
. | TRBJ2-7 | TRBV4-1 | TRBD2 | TGCGCCAGCAGCCAAGCGGGACTAGCGGGAGGCAGGAGCTCCTACGAGCAGTACTTC | CASSQAGLAGGRSSYEQYF
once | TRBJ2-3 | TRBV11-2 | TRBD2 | TGTGCCAGCAGCTCACGACTAGCGGGGGGCCAAGATACGCAGTATTTT | CASSSRLAGGQDTQYF
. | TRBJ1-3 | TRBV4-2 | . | TGTGCCAGCAGCCAAGAGCCCCCAGTGCGGGGAAACACCATATATTTT | CASSQEPPVRGNTIYF
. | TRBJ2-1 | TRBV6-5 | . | TGTGCCAGCAGTCAACGGGGGAGCTCCTACAATGAGCAGTTCTTC | CASSQRGSSYNEQFF
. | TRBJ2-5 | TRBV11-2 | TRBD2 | TGTGCCAGCAACAATAGAGCGGGGGGGAGGGAGACCCAGTACTTC | CASNNRAGGRETQYF
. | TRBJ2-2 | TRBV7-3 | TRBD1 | TGTGCCAGCAGCCCACGACAGGGTCTTGATACCGGGGAGCTGTTTTTT | CASSPRQGLDTGELFF
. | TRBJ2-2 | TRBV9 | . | TGTGCCAGCGGAGAGGGGGTGGGGTTCGGCACCGGGGAGCTGTTTTTT | CASGEGVGFGTGELFF
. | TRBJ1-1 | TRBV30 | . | TGTGCCTGGAGTGTGTCCGGGTGGAGCACTGAAGCTTTCTTT | CAWSVSGWSTEAFF
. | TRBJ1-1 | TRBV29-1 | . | TGCAGCGTTGAGGGGAGGTACACTGAAGCTTTCTTT | CSVEGRYTEAFF
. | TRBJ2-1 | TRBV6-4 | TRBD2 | TGTGCCAGCAGTGACTCGAGCGGGAGCCCGTACAATGAGCAGTTCTTC | CASSDSSGSPYNEQFF
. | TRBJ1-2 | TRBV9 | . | TGTGCCAGCAGCGTAGGAGGAGACTCCCCCTATGGCTACACCTTC | CASSVGGDSPYGYTF
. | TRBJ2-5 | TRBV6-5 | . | TGTGCCAGCAGTTACGCTAGCTGGCACCAAGAGACCCAGTACTTC | CASSYASWHQETQYF
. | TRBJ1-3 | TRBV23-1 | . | TGCGCCAGTCGGCCGCGAGGTGGAAACACCATATATTTT | CASRPRGGNTIYF
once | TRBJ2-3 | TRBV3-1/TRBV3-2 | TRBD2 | TGTGCCAGCAGCCAAGAATTGGGGACTAGCGAGTCCGGGGTGTATTTT | CASSQELGTSESGVYF
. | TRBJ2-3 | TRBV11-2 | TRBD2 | TGTGCCAGCAGCTTAGTTCCCGGGGGGGCTCGCACAGATACGCAGTATTTT | CASSLVPGGARTDTQYF
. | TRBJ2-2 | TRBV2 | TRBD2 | TGTGCCAGCAGTGAAACATTGGCGGGAGGGTACACCGGGGAGCTGTTTTTT | CASSETLAGGYTGELFF
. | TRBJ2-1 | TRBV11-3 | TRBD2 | TGTGCCAGCAGCTTTAGCGGGGGCAATGAGCAGTTCTTC | CASSFSGGNEQFF
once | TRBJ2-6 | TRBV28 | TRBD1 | TGTGCCAGCAGCCCTCCCCGGGACAGGGGGTTCGTTACAGTTGGGGCCAACGTCCTGACTTTC | CASSPPRDRGFVTVGANVLTF
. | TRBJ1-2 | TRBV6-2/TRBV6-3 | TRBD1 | TGTGCCAGCAGTTACTATGACAGGGAGTTTAGGGTTCGTGGCTACACCTTC | CASSYYDREFRVRGYTF
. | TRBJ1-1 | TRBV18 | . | TGTGCCAGCTCATCCCCTCCACCGGTCAAAGCTTTCTTT | CASSSPPPVKAFF
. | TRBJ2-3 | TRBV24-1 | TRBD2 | TGTGCCACCAGTGATTCCTGGACTAGCGGGAGTTTGGGACCGGAAGTGAGCACAGATACGCAGTATTTT | CATSDSWTSGSLGPEVSTDTQYF
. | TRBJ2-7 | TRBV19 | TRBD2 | TGTGCCAGTAGTACGACTAGCGGGAAATCCTACGAGCAGTACTTC | CASSTTSGKSYEQYF